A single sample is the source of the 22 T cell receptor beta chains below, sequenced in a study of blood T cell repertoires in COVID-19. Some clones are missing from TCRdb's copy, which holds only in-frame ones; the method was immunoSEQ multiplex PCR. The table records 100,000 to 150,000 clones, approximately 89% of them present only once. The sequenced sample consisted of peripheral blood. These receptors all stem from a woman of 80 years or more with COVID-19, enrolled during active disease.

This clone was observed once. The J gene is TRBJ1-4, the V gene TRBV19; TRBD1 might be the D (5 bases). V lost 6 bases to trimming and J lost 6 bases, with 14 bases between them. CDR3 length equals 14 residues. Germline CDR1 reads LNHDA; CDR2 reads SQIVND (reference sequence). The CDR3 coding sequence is TGTGCCAGTAGCGGCAGGGTAAAGGATGAAAAACTGTTTTTT. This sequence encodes CASSGRVKDEKLFF.

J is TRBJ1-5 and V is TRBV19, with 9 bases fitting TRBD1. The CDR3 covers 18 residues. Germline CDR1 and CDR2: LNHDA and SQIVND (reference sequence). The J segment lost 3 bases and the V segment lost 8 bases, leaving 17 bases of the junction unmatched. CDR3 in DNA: TGTGCCAGTGATAGGGTCGGACAGGGGCTGTATGACAATCAGCCCCAGCATTTT. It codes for CASDRVGQGLYDNQPQHF.

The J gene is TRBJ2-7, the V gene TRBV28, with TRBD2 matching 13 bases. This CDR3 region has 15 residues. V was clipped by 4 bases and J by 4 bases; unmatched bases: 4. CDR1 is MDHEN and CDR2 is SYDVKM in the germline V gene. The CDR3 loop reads CASSSILAGGYEQYF. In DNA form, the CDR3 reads TGTGCCAGCAGTTCAATACTAGCGGGAGGGTACGAGCAGTACTTC.

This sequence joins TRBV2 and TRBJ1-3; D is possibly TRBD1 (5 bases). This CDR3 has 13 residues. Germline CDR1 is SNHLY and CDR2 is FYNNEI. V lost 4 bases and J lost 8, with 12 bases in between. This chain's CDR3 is CASSGTIGDTIYF. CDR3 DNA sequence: TGTGCCAGCAGTGGGACAATTGGTGACACCATATATTTT.

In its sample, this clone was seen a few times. The CDR3: CASSLAGTDREKLFF. CDR3 nucleotide sequence: TGCGCCAGCAGCTTGGCCGGGACAGACCGTGAAAAACTGTTTTTT. This sequence joins TRBV5-1 and TRBJ1-4; 7 nucleotides match TRBD1. The CDR3 contains 15 residues. V was pared by 0 bases and J by 7 bases, with 6 bases of the junction left unmatched. Germline values: CDR1 SGHRS, CDR2 YFSETQ. The variable domain in full, completed from reference TRBV5-1 and TRBJ1-4, reads KAGVTQTPRYLIKTRGQQVTLSCSPISGHRSVSWYQQTPGQGLQFLFEYFSETQRNKGNFPGRFSGRQFSNSRSEMNVSTLELGDSALYLCASSLAGTDREKLFFGSGTQLSVL.

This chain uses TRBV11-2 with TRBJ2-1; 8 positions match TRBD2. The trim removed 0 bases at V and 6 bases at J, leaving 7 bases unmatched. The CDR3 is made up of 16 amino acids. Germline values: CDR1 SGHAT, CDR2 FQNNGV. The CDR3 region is CASSLDTGGLGNEQFF. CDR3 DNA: TGTGCCAGCAGCTTAGATACGGGAGGGTTGGGCAATGAGCAGTTCTTC. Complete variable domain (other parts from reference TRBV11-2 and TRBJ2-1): EAGVAQSPRYKIIEKRQSVAFWCNPISGHATLYWYQQILGQGPKLLIQFQNNGVVDDSQLPKDRFSAERLKGVDSTLKIQPAKLEDSAVYLCASSLDTGGLGNEQFFGPGTRLTVL.

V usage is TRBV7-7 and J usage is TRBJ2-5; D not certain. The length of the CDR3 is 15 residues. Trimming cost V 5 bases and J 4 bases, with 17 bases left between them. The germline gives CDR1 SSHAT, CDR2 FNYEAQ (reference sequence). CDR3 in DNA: TGTGCCAGCAGCGCCCTCGGTACCCCTCGAGAGACCCAGTACTTC. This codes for CASSALGTPRETQYF.

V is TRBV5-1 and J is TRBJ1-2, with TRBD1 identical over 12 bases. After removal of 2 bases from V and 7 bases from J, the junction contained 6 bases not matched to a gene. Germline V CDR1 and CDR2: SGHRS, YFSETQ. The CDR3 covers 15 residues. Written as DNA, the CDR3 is TGCGCCAGCAGCTTATCGGGGACAGGGGGCTCTGGCTACACCTTC. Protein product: CASSLSGTGGSGYTF.

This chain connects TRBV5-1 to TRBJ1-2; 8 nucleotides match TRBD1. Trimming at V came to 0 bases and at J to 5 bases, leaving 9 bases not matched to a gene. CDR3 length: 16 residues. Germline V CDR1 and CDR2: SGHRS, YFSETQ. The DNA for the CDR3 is TGCGCCAGCAGCTTGGAAGGACAGGGTATCTTTTATGGCTACACCTTC. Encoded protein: CASSLEGQGIFYGYTF.

The CDR3 DNA is TGTGCCAGCAGTTACAGCCGGGAGGGTTACAATGAGCAGTTCTTC. Protein product: CASSYSREGYNEQFF. The chain recombines TRBV6-6 with TRBJ2-1, with 8 bases fitting TRBD2. There are 15 residues in the CDR3. The V and J ends lost 2 bases and 4 bases, in that order; junction bases with no gene match: 4. Germline V CDR1 and CDR2: MNHNY, SVGAGI (reference sequence).

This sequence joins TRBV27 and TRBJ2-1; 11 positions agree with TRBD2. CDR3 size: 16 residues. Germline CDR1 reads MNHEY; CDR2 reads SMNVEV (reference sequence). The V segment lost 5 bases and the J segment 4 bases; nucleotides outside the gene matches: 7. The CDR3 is CASSPPGTSGYNEQFF. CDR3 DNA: TGTGCCAGCAGTCCCCCCGGGACTAGCGGTTACAATGAGCAGTTCTTC.

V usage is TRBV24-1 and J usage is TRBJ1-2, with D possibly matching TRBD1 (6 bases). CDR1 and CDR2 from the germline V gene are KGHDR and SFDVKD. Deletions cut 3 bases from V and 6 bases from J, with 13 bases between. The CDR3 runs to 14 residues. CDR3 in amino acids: CATSDTTGIDGYTF. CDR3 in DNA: TGTGCCACCAGTGATACCACAGGGATCGATGGCTACACCTTC.

CDR3 loop: CASSPRGRNTDTQYF. The CDR3 DNA reads TGTGCCAGCAGCCCTCGGGGGAGAAACACAGATACGCAGTATTTT. The chain is built from TRBV13 and TRBJ2-3; tentatively, D is TRBD2 (6 bases). There are 15 residues in the CDR3. The V gene's germline CDR1 is PRHDT and CDR2 FYEKMQ (reference sequence). V was clipped by 5 bases and J by 2 bases, with 14 bases between them.

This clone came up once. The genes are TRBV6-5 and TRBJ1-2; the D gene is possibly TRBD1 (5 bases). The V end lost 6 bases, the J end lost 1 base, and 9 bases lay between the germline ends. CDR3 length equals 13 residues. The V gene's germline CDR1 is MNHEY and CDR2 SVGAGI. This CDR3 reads CASRGLSNYGYTF. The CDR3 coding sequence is TGTGCCAGCAGGGGGCTGAGTAACTATGGCTACACCTTC.

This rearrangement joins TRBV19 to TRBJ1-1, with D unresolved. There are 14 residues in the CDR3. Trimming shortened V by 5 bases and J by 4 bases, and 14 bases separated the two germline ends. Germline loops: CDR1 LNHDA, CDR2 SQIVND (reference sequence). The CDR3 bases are TGTGCCAGTAGTGCCGCGACACCCCTCACTGAAGCTTTCTTT. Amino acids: CASSAATPLTEAFF.

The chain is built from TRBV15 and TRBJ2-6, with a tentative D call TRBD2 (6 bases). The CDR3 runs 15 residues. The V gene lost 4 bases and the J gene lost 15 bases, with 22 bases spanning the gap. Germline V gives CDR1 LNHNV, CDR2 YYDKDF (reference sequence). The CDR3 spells CATSTDEGSWRDLTF. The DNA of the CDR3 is TGTGCCACCAGCACTGACGAGGGGTCCTGGCGGGACCTGACTTTC.

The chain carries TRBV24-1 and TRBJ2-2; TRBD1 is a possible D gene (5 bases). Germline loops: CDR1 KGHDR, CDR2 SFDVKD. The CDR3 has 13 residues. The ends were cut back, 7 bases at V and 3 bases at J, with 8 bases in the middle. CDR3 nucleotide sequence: TGTGCCACCAGCGACAGTTACACCGGGGAGCTGTTTTTT. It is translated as CATSDSYTGELFF.

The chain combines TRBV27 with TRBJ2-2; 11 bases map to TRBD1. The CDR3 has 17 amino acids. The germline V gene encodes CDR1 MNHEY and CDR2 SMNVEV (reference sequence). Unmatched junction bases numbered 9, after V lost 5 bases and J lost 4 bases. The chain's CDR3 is CASSPGQGALSTGELFF. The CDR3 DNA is TGTGCCAGCAGTCCAGGACAGGGGGCGCTGAGCACCGGGGAGCTGTTTTTT.

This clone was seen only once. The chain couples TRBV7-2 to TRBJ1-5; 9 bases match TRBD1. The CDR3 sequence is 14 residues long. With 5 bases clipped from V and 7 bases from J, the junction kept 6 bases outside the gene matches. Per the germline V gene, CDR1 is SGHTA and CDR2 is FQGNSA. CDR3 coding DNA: TGTGCCAGCAGCCTGACAGGGGGTCGGCAGCCCCAGCATTTT. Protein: CASSLTGGRQPQHF.

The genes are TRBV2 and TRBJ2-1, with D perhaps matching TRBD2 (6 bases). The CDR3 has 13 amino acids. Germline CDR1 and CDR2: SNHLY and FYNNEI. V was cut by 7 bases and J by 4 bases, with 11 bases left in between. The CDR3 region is CASTSGGYNEQFF. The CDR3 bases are TGTGCCAGCACCTCCGGAGGGTACAATGAGCAGTTCTTC.

The CDR3 protein is CASSHPTSGRATNTQYF. The DNA for the CDR3 is TGTGCCAGCAGCCACCCCACTAGCGGGAGGGCCACTAATACGCAGTATTTT. The chain combines TRBV3-1 (or the pseudogene TRBV3-2) with TRBJ2-3; 13 nucleotides agree with TRBD2. Germline lookup yields CDR1 LGHDT and CDR2 YNNKEL (reference sequence). With V trimmed by 3 bases and J by 7 bases, 10 bases remained unmatched. This CDR3 has 17 amino acids.

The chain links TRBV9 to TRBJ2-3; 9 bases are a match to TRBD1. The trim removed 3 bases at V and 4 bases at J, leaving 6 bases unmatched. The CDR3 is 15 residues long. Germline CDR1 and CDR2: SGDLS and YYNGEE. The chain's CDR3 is CASSERDRDADTQYF. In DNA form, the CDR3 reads TGTGCCAGCAGCGAGAGGGACAGGGATGCAGATACGCAGTATTTT.